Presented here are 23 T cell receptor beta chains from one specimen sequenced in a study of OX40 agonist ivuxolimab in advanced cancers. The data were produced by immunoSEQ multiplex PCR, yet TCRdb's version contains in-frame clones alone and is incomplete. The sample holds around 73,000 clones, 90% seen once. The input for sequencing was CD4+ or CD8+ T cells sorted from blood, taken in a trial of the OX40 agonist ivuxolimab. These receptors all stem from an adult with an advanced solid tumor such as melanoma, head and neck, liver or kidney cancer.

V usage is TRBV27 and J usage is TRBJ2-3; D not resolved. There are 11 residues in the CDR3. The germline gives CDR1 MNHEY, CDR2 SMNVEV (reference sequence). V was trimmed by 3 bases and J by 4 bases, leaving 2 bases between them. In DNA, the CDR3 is TGTGCCAGCAGTTTTTCAGATACGCAGTATTTT. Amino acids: CASSFSDTQYF.

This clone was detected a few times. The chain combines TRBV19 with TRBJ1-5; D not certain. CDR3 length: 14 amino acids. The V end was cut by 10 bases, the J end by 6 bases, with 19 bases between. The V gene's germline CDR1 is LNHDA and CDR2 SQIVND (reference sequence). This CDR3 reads CATCVGVVGQPQHF. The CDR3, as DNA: TGTGCCACCTGTGTTGGGGTGGTCGGTCAGCCCCAGCATTTT.

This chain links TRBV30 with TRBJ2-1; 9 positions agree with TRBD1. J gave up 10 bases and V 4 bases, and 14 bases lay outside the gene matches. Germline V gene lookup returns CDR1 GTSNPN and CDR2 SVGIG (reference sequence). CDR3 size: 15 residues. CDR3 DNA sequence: TGTGCCTGGAACACCGTGGCGGGACAGGGCCGGGAGCAGTTCTTC. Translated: CAWNTVAGQGREQFF.

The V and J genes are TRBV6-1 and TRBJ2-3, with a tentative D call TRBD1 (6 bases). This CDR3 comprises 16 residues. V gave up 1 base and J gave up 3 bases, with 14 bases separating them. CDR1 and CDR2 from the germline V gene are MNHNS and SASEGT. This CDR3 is CASSEDRAHLTDTQYF. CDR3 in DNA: TGTGCCAGCAGTGAAGACAGGGCACACCTGACAGATACGCAGTATTTT.

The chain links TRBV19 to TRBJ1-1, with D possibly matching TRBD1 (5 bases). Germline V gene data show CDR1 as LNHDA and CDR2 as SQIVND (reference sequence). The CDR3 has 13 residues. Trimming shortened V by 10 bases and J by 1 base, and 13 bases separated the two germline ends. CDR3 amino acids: CATRTGGNTEAFF. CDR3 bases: TGTGCCACCCGGACCGGGGGGAACACTGAAGCTTTCTTT.

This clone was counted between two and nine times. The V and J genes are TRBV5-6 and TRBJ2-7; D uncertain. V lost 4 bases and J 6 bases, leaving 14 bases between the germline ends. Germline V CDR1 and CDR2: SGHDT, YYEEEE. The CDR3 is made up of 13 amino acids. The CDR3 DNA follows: TGTGCCAGCAGCCAGGATGATCCCCCCGAGCAGTACTTC. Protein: CASSQDDPPEQYF.

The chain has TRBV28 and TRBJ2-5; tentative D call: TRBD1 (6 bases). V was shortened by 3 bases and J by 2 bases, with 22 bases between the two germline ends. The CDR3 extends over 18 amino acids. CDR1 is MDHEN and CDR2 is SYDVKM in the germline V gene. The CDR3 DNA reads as TGTGCCAGCAGTTTCAACCTAGATGGGACACTAGGGCAAGAGACCCAGTACTTC. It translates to CASSFNLDGTLGQETQYF.

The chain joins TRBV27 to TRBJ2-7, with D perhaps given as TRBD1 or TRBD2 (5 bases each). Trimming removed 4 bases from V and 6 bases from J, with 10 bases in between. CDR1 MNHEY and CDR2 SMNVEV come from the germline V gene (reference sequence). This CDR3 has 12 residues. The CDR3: CASSSDSGEQYF. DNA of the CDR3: TGTGCCAGCAGTTCAGACAGCGGCGAGCAGTACTTC.

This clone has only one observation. CDR3 nucleotides: TGTGCCAGCAGTCCTAGCGCATCCTATGCCGGGGAGCTGTTTTTT. Its protein is CASSPSASYAGELFF. The V call is TRBV7-3, the J call TRBJ2-2, with D possibly TRBD2 on 6 matching bases. V lost 6 bases and J lost 6, with 17 bases in between. The CDR3 spans 15 residues. Germline V gene sequence: CDR1 SGHTA, CDR2 FQGTGA.

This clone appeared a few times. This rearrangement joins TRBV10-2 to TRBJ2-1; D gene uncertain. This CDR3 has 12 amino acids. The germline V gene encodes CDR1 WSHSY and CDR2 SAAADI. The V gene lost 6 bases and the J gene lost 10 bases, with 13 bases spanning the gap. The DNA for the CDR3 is TGCGCCAGCAGCTATAATAGAGACGAGCAGTTCTTC. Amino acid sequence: CASSYNRDEQFF.

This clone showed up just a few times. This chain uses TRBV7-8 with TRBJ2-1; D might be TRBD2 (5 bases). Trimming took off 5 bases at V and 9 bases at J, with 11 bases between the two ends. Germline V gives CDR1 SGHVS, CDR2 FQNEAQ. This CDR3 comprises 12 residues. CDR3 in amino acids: CASSPSIPEQFF. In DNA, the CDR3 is TGTGCCAGCAGCCCTAGCATTCCTGAGCAGTTCTTC.

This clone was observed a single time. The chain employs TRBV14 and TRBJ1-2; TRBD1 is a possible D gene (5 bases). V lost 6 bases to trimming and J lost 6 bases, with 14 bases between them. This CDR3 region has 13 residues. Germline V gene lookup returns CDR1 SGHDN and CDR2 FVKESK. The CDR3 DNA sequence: TGTGCCAGCAGTATCGGGACTGCAGATGGCTACACCTTC. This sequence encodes CASSIGTADGYTF.

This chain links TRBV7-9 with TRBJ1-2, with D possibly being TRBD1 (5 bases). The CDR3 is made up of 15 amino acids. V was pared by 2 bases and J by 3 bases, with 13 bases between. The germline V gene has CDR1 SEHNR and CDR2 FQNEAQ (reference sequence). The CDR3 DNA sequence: TGTGCCAGCAGCTTACCCAAGGAGGGGCACTATGGCTACACCTTC. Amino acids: CASSLPKEGHYGYTF.

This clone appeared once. In nucleotides, the CDR3 is TGTGCCAGCAGTTTAGGGGACGGCTCCTACGAGCAGTACTTC. It codes for CASSLGDGSYEQYF. This chain joins TRBV9 and TRBJ2-7; either TRBD1 or TRBD2 may supply D (5 bases each). The CDR3 extends over 14 amino acids. With 5 bases removed from V and 0 bases from J, the gap between germline ends came to 12 bases. Germline assignment: CDR1 SGDLS and CDR2 YYNGEE.

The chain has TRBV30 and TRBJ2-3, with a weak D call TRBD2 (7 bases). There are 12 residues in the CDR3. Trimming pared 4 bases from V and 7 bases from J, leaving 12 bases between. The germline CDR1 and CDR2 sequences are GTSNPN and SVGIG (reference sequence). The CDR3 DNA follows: TGTGCCTGGAAAGGGGGGGAAAATACGCAGTATTTT. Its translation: CAWKGGENTQYF.

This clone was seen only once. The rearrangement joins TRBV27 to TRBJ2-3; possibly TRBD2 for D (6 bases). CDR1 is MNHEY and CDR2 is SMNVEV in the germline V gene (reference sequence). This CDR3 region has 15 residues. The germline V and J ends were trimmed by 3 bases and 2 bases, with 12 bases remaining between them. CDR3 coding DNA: TGTGCCAGCAGTTTGGCGGGGCGCCTCACAGATACGCAGTATTTT. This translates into CASSLAGRLTDTQYF.

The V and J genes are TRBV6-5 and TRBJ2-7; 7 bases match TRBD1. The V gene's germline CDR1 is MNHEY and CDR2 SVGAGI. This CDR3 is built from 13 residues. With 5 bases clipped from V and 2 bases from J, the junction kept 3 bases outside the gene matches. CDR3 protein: CASSGQEPYEQYF. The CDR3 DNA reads TGTGCCAGCAGTGGACAGGAGCCCTACGAGCAGTACTTC.

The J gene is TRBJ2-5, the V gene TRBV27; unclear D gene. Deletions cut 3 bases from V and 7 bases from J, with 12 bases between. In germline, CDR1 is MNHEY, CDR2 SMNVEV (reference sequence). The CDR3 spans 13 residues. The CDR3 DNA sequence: TGTGCCAGCAGTTTTGGACCGAAGGCGACCCAGTACTTC. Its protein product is CASSFGPKATQYF.

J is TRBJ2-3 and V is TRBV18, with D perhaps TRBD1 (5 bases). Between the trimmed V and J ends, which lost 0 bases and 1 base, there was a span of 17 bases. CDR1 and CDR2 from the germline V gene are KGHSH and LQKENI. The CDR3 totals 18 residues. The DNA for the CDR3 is TGTGCCAGCTCACCACCGGTAAACCTGGGCAGGGGCACAGATACGCAGTATTTT. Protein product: CASSPPVNLGRGTDTQYF.

CDR3 DNA sequence: TGCGCCAGCAGCTTGCGGCAGGGGGACTACGAGCAGTACTTC. It specifies CASSLRQGDYEQYF. The chain couples TRBV5-1 to TRBJ2-7, with 7 positions matching TRBD1. The V gene's germline CDR1 is SGHRS and CDR2 YFSETQ. With 1 base clipped from V and 3 bases from J, the junction kept 4 bases outside the gene matches. The CDR3 runs to 14 residues.

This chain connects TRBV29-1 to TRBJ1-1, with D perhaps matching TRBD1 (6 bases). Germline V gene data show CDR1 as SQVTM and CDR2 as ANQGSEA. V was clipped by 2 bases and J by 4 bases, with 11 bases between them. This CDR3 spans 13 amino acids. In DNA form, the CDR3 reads TGCAGCGTTGAACTGGGGGCGTCCACTGAAGCTTTCTTT. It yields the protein CSVELGASTEAFF.

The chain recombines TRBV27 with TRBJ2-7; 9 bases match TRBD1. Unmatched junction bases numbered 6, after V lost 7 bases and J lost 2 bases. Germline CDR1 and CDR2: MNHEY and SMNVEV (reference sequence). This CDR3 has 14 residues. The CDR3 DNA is TGTGCCAGCACCACAAGGGACAGGGCCTACGAGCAGTACTTC. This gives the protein CASTTRDRAYEQYF.

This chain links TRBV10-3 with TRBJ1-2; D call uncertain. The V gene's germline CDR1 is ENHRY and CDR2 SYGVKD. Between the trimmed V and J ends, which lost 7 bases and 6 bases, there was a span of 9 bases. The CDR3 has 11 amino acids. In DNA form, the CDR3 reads TGTGCCATCACGGGCACAGATGGCTACACCTTC. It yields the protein CAITGTDGYTF.